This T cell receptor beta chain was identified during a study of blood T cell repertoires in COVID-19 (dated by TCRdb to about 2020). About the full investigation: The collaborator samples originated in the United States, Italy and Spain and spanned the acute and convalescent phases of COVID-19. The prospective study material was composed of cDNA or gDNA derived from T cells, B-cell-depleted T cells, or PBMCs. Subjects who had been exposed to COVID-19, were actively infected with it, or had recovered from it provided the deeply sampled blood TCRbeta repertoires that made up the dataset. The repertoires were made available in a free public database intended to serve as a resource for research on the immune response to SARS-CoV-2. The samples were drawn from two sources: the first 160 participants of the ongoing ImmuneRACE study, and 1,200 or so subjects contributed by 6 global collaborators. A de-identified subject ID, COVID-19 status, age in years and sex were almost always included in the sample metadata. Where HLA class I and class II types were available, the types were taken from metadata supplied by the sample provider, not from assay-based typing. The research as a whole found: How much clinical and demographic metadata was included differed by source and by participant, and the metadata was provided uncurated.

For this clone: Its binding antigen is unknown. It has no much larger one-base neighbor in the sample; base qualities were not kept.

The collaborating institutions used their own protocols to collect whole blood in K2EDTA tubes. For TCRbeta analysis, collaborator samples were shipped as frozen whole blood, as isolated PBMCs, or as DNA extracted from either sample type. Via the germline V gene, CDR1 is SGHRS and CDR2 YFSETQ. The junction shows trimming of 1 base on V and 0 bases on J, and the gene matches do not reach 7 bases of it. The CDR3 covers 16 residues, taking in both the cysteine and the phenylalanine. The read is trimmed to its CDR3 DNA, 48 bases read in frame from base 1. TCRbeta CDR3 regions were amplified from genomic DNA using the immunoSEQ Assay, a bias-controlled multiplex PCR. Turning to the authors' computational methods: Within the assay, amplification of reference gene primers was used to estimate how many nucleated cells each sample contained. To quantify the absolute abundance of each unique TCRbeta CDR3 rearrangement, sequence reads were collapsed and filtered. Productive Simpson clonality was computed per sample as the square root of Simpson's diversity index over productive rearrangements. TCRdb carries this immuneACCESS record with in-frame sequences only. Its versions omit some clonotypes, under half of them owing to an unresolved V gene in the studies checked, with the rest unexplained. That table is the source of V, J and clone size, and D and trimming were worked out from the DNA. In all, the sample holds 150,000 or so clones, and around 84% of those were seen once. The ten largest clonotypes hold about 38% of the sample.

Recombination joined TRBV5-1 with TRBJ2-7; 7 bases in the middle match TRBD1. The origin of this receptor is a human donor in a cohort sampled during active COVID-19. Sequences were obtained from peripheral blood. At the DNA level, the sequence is TGCGCCAGCAGCTTGTTTGGGACAGCCAGCTCCTACGAGCAGTACTTC. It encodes CASSLFGTASSYEQYF.